The T cell receptor (beta chain) under discussion was sequenced for a study of T cells in Graves' hyperthyroidism and ophthalmopathy. Study-level findings and limits: Clonotypes that were expanded in thyroid above 0.001 mostly appeared in blood too.

The sample holds many counts of this clonotype. Its antigen is not known. Amplification targeted TCR beta CDR3 regions from RNA transcripts. RT-PCR in the first round (using the HTBI primer set) targeted the TCR CDR3. TCRdb recomputed calls from the multiplex PCR reads with MiXCR, one row per CDR3 protein. The sample shows 300,000 to 350,000 distinct CDR3 sequences, about a sixth of them seen only once. The CDR3 has 17 residues. The trim removed 0 bases at V and 1 base at J, leaving 7 bases unmatched. From germline, CDR1 is MGHRA and CDR2 YSYEKL. Sequencing used blood. The clonotype comes from a woman between 35 and 50 years old with Graves' ophthalmopathy. This chain links TRBV4-1 with TRBJ2-5; 8 bases match TRBD2. The chain's CDR3 is CASSQEFAGTSQETQYF. The CDR3 DNA reads as TGCGCCAGCAGCCAAGAATTTGCAGGGACTAGCCAAGAGACCCAGTACTTC.